The 5 T cell receptor beta chains reported below all come from one sample, sequenced in a study of blood T cell repertoires in COVID-19. Libraries were prepared by immunoSEQ multiplex PCR; TCRdb keeps only in-frame clonotypes and omits some of them. The data show about 120,000 clones, with 65% to 90% seen just once and approximately 6.6% held by the top ten. Sequencing was done on a sample of peripheral blood. The receptors were sampled from a man older than 75 with active or convalescent COVID-19.

The count of this clone is one. The chain couples TRBV6-5 to TRBJ2-3, with a tentative D call TRBD1 (5 bases). V dropped 2 bases and J dropped 4 bases, with 10 bases sitting between them. The V gene's germline CDR1 is MNHEY and CDR2 SVGAGI. The length of the CDR3 is 14 residues. Written as DNA, the CDR3 is TGTGCCAGCAGTTACAGCAGGGTTTCAGATACGCAGTATTTT. As protein: CASSYSRVSDTQYF.

The V and J genes are TRBV18 and TRBJ1-2; weak D call: TRBD1 (5 bases). The CDR3 totals 12 residues. Trimming pared 5 bases from V and 6 bases from J, leaving 10 bases between. Germline CDR1 and CDR2: KGHSH and LQKENI. CDR3 residues: CASSGGADGYTF. The DNA for the CDR3 is TGTGCCAGCTCAGGAGGGGCGGATGGCTACACCTTC.

Written as DNA, the CDR3 is TGTGCCAGCAGCCAATTCGGGCGGGAATACCACGAGCAGTACTTC. Translating it yields CASSQFGREYHEQYF. The chain couples TRBV3-1 (or the pseudogene TRBV3-2) to TRBJ2-7; perhaps TRBD2 as D (6 bases). The CDR3 has 15 amino acids. V lost 2 bases to trimming and J lost 5 bases, with 16 bases between them. In germline, CDR1 is LGHDT, CDR2 YNNKEL (reference sequence).

This chain joins TRBV7-9 and TRBJ2-5, with TRBD2 matching over 10 bases. With V trimmed by 5 bases and J by 2 bases, 14 bases remained unmatched. Per the germline V gene, CDR1 is SEHNR and CDR2 is FQNEAQ (reference sequence). The CDR3 runs to 18 residues. Here the CDR3 DNA reads TGTGCCAGCAGCCCCCGAATCCCAAGGACTAGCGGACAAGAGACCCAGTACTTC. Translated, it gives CASSPRIPRTSGQETQYF. The whole variable domain, remainder taken from reference TRBV7-9 and TRBJ2-5, is DTGVSQNPRHKITKRGQNVTFRCDPISEHNRLYWYRQTLGQGPEFLTYFQNEAQLEKSRLLSDRFSAERPKGSFSTLEIQRTEQGDSAMYLCASSPRIPRTSGQETQYFGPGTRLLVL.

The chain couples TRBV28 to TRBJ1-2, with D uncertain. Germline V lookup: CDR1 MDHEN, CDR2 SYDVKM. The CDR3 is 15 residues long. V gave up 3 bases and J gave up 3 bases, with 14 bases separating them. CDR3 nucleotide sequence: TGTGCCAGCAGTTTGCGGGGTGGTTTAGACTATGGCTACACCTTC. Translating gives CASSLRGGLDYGYTF.